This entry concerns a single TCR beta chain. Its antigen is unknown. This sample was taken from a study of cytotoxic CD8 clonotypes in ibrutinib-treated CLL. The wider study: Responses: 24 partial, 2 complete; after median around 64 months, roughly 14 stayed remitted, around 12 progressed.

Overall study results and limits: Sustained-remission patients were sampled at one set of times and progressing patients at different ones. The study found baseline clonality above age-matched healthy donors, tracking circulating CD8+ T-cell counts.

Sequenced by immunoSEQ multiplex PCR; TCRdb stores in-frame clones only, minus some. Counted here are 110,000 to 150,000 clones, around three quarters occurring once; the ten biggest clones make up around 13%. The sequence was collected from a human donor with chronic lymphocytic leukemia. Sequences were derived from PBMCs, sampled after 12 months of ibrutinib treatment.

The CDR3, as DNA: TGTGCCAGCAGCCGAGCGGGAGGGCCTACCGGGGAGCTGTTTTTT. It is translated as CASSRAGGPTGELFF. The gene calls are TRBV7-3 and TRBJ2-2, with 10 nucleotides matching TRBD2. CDR3 size: 15 residues. The V and J ends lost 5 bases and 5 bases, in that order; junction bases with no gene match: 5. CDR1 is SGHTA and CDR2 is FQGTGA in the germline V gene.